What follows are 12 T cell receptor beta chains derived from one specimen sequenced in a study of post-analysis software for immune sequencing data. Points from the study as a whole: Five or six TRBV segments appeared more often in patients than in controls, and TRBV5-6, TRBV5-1 and TRBV20-1 were among these.

Tagging with unique molecular identifiers was a feature of the TCR beta cDNA libraries. One entry per CDR3 protein results from TCRdb running MiXCR on the PCR reads. The sample records about 430,000 distinct CDR3 sequences, approximately 38% being singletons. Antigens of these TCRs are unknown. What was sequenced was blood. These TCRs come from a girl aged 2 to 10 with multiple sclerosis.

The V gene is TRBV7-3, the J gene TRBJ2-4, with 14 positions matching TRBD2. From germline, CDR1 is SGHTA and CDR2 FQGTGA. V lost 4 bases, J lost 8 bases, and 7 bases stayed unmatched. CDR3 length equals 16 residues. CDR3 residues: CASSSRLAGGPDIQYF. The CDR3 DNA reads TGTGCCAGCAGCTCGCGACTAGCGGGAGGGCCGGACATTCAGTACTTC.

Comments on this clonotype: This may arise from a read error, as a much more abundant clone is one base away. The genes are TRBV28 and TRBJ2-5, with D unresolved. The J call may be in error: the DNA end matches TRBJ2-7 better. CDR3 length equals 13 residues. CDR1 MDHEN and CDR2 SYDVKM come from the germline V gene. CDR3: CASSLGLHCEQYF. The CDR3 region has the DNA TGTGCCAGCAGTTTGGGTTTACACTGCGAGCAGTACTTC.

This chain links TRBV12-3 or TRBV12-4 with TRBJ1-1; 8 bases fit TRBD1. V gave up 7 bases and J gave up 5 bases; unmatched junction bases: 6. There are 13 residues in the CDR3. The CDR3 region is CASTQQGGTEAFF. The CDR3 DNA follows: TGTGCCAGCACCCAACAGGGGGGGACTGAAGCTTTCTTT.

The sample holds a few counts of this clonotype. The genes are TRBV7-9 and TRBJ2-3; D may be TRBD1 or TRBD2 (5 bases each). This CDR3 contains 20 residues. Between the trimmed V and J ends, which lost 5 bases and 5 bases, there was a span of 32 bases. Germline CDR1 SEHNR, CDR2 FQNEAQ (reference sequence). The CDR3, as DNA: TGTGCCAGCAGCCCCACCACCGGGACGCTTACATCCCCTAGGTTAGATACGCAGTATTTT. Protein: CASSPTTGTLTSPRLDTQYF.

By proportion, this clonotype is hyperexpanded (1% or more). At one end, the junction sequence differs from germline, possibly due to a read error. The V call is TRBV7-7, the J call TRBJ2-5; a possible D gene is TRBD2 (6 bases). The CDR3 covers 14 residues. Germline V gene sequence: CDR1 SSHAT, CDR2 FNYEAQ (reference sequence). CDR3 protein: CASSLTAGRETQYF. CDR3 coding DNA: TGTGCTAGCAGCTTAACGGCGGGAAGAGAGACCCAGTACTTC.

As DNA, the CDR3 is TGTGCCAGCAACCCCTGGCGGGGGGGTGGATACAATGAGCAGTTCTTC. Encoded protein: CASNPWRGGGYNEQFF. The rearrangement joins TRBV11-2 to TRBJ2-1; 9 bases are shared with TRBD2. Germline CDR1 SGHAT, CDR2 FQNNGV. The CDR3 sequence is 16 residues long. After removal of 7 bases from V and 4 bases from J, the junction contained 11 bases not matched to a gene.

V and J are TRBV6-2 or TRBV6-3 and TRBJ2-5; no firm D call. The end of the DNA aligns better with TRBJ2-7, so the J call may be wrong. The CDR3 contains 12 residues. Germline V lookup: CDR1 MNHEY, CDR2 SVGEGT. CDR3 nucleotides: TGTGCCAGCAGCTGGGTGGTACGCGAGCAGTACTTC. The encoded protein is CASSWVVREQYF.

This chain uses TRBV10-2 with TRBJ1-1; 7 bases align to TRBD1. This CDR3 comprises 14 residues. Trimming cost V 8 bases and J 0 bases; bases outside gene matches: 6. Per germline, CDR1 WSHSY and CDR2 SAAADI. The CDR3 loop is CASLGGQMNTEAFF. As DNA, the CDR3 is TGCGCCAGCCTGGGGGGACAGATGAACACTGAAGCTTTCTTT.

The chain employs TRBV20-1 and TRBJ2-7; tentatively, D is TRBD1 (6 bases). The germline V and J ends were trimmed by 6 bases and 2 bases, with 20 bases remaining between them. Germline CDR1 and CDR2: DFQATT and SNEGSKA (reference sequence). The CDR3 has 15 amino acids. CDR3 DNA: TGCAGTGCCCGTAAGTTCGACAGGTTAGCCTACGAGCAGTACTTC. This translates into CSARKFDRLAYEQYF.

This clonotype has just one count. The chain has TRBV28 and TRBJ1-2; possibly TRBD1 for D (5 bases). Germline assignment: CDR1 MDHEN and CDR2 SYDVKM. V shed 4 bases and J shed 1 base, with 10 bases lying between them. The CDR3 has 14 amino acids. CDR3 loop: CASSWGDGNYGYTF. For the CDR3, the DNA is TGTGCCAGCAGTTGGGGGGACGGTAACTATGGCTACACCTTC.

The genes are TRBV20-1 and TRBJ2-7; the D gene is possibly TRBD2 (5 bases). Germline CDR1 is DFQATT and CDR2 is SNEGSKA (reference sequence). Trimming left V 5 bases short and J 2 bases short, with 25 bases between. The CDR3 length is 17 residues. CDR3 sequence reads: CSAFATFGVLQTYEQYF. CDR3 bases: TGCAGTGCTTTTGCGACTTTCGGGGTTCTCCAGACCTACGAGCAGTACTTC.

The rearrangement uses TRBV29-1 and TRBJ1-2, with TRBD1 identical over 9 bases. The J segment lost 13 bases and the V segment lost 2 bases, leaving 8 bases of the junction unmatched. This CDR3 has 12 amino acids. Germline CDR1 is SQVTM and CDR2 is ANQGSEA. Written as DNA, the CDR3 is TGCAGCGTTGAAACCGGGACAGGGAGTCTCACCTTC. It yields the protein CSVETGTGSLTF.